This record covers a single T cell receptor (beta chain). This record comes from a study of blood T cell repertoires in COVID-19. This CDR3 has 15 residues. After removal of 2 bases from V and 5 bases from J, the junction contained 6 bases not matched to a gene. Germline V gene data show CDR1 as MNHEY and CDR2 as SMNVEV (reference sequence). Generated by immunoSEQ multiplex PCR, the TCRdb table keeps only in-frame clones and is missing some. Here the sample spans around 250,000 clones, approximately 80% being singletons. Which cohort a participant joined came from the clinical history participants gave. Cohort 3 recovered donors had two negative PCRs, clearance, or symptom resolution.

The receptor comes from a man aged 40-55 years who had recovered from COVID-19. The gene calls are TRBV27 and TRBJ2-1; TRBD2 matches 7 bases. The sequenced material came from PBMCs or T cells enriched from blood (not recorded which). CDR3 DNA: TGTGCCAGCAGTTTAGTTGGCGGGAGCAACAATGAGCAGTTCTTC. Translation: CASSLVGGSNNEQFF.